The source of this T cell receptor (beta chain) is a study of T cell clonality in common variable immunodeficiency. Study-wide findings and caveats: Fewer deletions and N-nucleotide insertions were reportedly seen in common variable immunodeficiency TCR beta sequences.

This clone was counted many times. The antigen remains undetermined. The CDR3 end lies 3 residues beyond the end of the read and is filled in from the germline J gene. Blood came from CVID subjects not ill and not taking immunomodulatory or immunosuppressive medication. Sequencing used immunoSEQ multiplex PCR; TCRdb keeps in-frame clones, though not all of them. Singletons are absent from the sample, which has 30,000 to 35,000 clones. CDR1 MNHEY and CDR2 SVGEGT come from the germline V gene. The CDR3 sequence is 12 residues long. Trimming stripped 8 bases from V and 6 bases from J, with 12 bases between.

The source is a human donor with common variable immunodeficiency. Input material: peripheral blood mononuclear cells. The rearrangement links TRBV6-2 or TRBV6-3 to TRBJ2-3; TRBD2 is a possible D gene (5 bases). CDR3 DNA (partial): TGTGCCAGCGCTTCTACGGGGGATACG. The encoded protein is CASASTGDT. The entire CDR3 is CASASTGDTQYF.